Here is one TCR beta chain with its context. This specimen belongs to a study of blood T cell repertoires in COVID-19. Overall study: PBMCs, B-cell-depleted T cells, or T cells provided the cDNA or gDNA that made up the material.

Per germline, CDR1 ENHRY and CDR2 SYGVKD. Trimming removed 2 bases from V and 4 bases from J, with 8 bases in between. The CDR3 spans 13 residues. Clinical history reported by participants formed the basis on which cohorts were assigned. Repertoires were generated with immunoSEQ multiplex PCR, while TCRdb's copy carries only in-frame clones and drops some. The data hold fewer than 250,000 clones, with 80% to 90% observed a single time. Specimen: PBMCs or T cells enriched from blood (not recorded which). The chain has TRBV10-3 and TRBJ1-2, with D possibly being TRBD1 (5 bases). The sequence came from a woman in her forties or fifties with acute COVID-19. CDR3 region: CAISEGGTYGYTF. CDR3 nucleotides: TGTGCCATCAGTGAGGGGGGGACCTATGGCTACACCTTC.